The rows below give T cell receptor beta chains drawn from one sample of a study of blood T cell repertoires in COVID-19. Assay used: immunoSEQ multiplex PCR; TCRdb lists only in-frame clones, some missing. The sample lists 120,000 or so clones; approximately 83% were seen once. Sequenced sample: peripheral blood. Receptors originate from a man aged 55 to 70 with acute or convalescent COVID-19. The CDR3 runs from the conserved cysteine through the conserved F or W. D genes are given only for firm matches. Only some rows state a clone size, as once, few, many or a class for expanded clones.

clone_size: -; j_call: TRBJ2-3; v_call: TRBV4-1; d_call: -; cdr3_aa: CASSRATDTQYF; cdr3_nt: TGCGCCAGCAGCCGGGCCACAGATACGCAGTATTTT
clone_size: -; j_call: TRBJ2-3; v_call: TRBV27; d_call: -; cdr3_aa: CASRPEGDGNTQYF; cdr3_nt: TGTGCCAGCCGCCCAGAGGGGGATGGAAATACGCAGTATTTT
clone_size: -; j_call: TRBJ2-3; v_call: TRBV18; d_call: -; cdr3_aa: CASSPGGDTQYF; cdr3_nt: TGTGCCAGCTCACCGGGGGGAGATACGCAGTATTTT
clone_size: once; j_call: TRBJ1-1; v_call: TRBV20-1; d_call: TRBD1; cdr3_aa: CSASRDRGTEAFF; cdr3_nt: TGCAGTGCTAGTAGGGACAGGGGAACTGAAGCTTTCTTT
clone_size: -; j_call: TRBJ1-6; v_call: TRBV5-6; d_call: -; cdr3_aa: CASSLLSVAALHF; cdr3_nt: TGTGCCAGCAGCTTGCTCTCCGTGGCAGCCCTCCACTTT
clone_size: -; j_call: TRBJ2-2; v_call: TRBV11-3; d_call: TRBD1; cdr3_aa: CASSPQGTGPGELFF; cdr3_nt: TGTGCCAGCAGCCCCCAAGGGACAGGACCCGGGGAGCTGTTTTTT
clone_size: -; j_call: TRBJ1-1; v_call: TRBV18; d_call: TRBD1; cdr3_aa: CASSPDRALDTEAFF; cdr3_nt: TGTGCCAGCTCACCCGACAGGGCTTTGGACACTGAAGCTTTCTTT
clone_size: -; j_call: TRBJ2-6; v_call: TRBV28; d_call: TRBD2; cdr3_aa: CASGGGLLTF; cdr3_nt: TGTGCCAGCGGGGGGGGACTCCTGACTTTC
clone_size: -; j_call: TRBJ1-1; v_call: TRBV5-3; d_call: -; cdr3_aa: CARSLSGISNTEAFF; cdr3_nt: TGTGCCAGAAGCTTGTCGGGGATTTCGAACACTGAAGCTTTCTTT
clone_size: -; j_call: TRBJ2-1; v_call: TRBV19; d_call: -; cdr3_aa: CASASGTPYNEQFF; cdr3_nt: TGTGCCAGCGCGTCCGGGACACCATACAATGAGCAGTTCTTC
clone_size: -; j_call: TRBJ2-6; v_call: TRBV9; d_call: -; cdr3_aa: CASSTQGTGANVLTF; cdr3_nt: TGTGCCAGCAGCACGCAGGGGACTGGGGCCAACGTCCTGACTTTC
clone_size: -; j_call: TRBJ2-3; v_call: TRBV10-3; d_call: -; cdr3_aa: CAISELWADTDTQYF; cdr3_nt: TGTGCCATCAGTGAGTTGTGGGCTGACACAGATACGCAGTATTTT
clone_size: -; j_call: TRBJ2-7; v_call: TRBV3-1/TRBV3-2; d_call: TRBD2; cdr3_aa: CASSPSGGYEQYF; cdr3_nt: TGTGCCAGCAGCCCCTCGGGGGGCTACGAGCAGTACTTC
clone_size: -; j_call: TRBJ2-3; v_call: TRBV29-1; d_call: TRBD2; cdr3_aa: CSVVRLAGRTDTQYF; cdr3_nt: TGCAGCGTTGTACGTCTAGCGGGACGCACAGATACGCAGTATTTT
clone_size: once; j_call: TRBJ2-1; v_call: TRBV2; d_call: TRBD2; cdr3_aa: CASRKSGLISNEQFF; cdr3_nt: TGTGCCAGCAGGAAATCGGGACTAATATCCAATGAGCAGTTCTTC
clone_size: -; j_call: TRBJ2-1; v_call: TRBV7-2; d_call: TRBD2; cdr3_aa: CASSVRLAGYNEQFF; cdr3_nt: TGTGCCAGCAGCGTACGACTAGCGGGATACAATGAGCAGTTCTTC
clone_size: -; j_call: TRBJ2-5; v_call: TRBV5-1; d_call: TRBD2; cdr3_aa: CASSLGGLAGVGETQYF; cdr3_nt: TGCGCCAGCAGCTTAGGAGGACTAGCGGGAGTGGGAGAGACCCAGTACTTC
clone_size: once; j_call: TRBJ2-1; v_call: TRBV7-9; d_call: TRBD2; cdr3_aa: CASSYRLAGTLGNEQFF; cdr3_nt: TGTGCCAGCAGCTATAGACTAGCGGGAACTTTGGGAAATGAGCAGTTCTTC
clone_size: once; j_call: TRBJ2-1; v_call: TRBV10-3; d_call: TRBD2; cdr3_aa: CAIKGGLAGGPLNEQFF; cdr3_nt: TGTGCCATCAAGGGAGGACTAGCGGGAGGGCCGCTGAATGAGCAGTTCTTC
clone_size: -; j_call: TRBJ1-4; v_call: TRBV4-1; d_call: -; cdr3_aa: CASSRVATNEKLFF; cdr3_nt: TGCGCCAGCAGCCGAGTAGCAACTAATGAAAAACTGTTTTTT
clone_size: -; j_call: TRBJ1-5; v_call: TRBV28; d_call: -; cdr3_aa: CASSIPGQPQHF; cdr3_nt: TGTGCCAGCAGCATACCCGGGCAGCCCCAGCATTTT
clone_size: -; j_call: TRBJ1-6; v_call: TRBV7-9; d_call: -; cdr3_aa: CASSVGESPLHF; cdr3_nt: TGTGCCAGCAGCGTAGGGGAGTCACCCCTCCACTTT
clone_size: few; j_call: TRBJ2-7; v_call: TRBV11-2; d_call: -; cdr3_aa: CASSSWSAFEDEQYF; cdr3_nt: TGTGCCAGCAGCTCCTGGAGCGCTTTTGAGGACGAGCAGTACTTC
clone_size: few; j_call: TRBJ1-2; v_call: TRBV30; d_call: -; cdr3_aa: CAWSGIWQVYGYTF; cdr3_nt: TGTGCCTGGAGTGGGATTTGGCAGGTCTATGGCTACACCTTC
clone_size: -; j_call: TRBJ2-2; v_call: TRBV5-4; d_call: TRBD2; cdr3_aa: CASSFPLREGGELFF; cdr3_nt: TGTGCCAGCAGCTTCCCCCTTCGGGAGGGCGGGGAGCTGTTTTTT
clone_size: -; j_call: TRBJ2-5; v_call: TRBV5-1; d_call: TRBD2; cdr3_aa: CASSSGTSLETQYF; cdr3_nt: TGCGCCAGCAGCTCCGGGACTAGTCTGGAGACCCAGTACTTC
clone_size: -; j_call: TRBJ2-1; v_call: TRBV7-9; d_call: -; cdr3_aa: CASRFSGGVEQFF; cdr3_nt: TGTGCCAGCAGATTCTCCGGCGGGGTAGAGCAGTTCTTC
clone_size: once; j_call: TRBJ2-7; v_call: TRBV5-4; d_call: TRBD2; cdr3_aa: CASSRGSGRTDEQYF; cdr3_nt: TGTGCCAGCAGCCGAGGTAGCGGGAGGACGGACGAGCAGTACTTC
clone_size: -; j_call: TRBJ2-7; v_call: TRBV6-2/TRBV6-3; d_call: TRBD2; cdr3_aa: CASSYSRVRLAGSSEQYF; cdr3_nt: TGTGCCAGCAGTTACTCGCGGGTTCGACTAGCGGGATCTAGCGAGCAGTACTTC
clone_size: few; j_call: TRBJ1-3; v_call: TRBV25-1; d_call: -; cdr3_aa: CASSEWGEGNTIYF; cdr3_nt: TGTGCCAGCAGTGAATGGGGGGAAGGAAACACCATATATTTT
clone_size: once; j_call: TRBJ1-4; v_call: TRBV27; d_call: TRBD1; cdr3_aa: CASSIRGRPNEKLFF; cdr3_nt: TGTGCCAGCAGTATAAGGGGGCGGCCTAATGAAAAACTGTTTTTT
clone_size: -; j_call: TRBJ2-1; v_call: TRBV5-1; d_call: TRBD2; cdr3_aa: CASSYSGTPEQFF; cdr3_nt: TGCGCCAGCAGTTATAGCGGGACCCCTGAGCAGTTCTTC
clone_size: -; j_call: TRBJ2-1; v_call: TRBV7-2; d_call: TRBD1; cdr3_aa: CASSPGQGYYNEQFF; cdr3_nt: TGTGCCAGCAGCCCCGGACAGGGTTACTACAATGAGCAGTTCTTC
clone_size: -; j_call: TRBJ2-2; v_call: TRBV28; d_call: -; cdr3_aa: CASISTGELFF; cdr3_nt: TGTGCCAGCATTAGCACCGGGGAGCTGTTTTTT
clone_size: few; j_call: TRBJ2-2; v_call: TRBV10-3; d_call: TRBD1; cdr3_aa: CAISVGQGAAGELFF; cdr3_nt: TGTGCCATCAGTGTGGGACAGGGGGCAGCCGGGGAGCTGTTTTTT
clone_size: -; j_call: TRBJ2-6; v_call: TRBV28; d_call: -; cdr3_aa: CASSSPGGSGANVLTF; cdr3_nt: TGTGCCAGCAGTTCCCCTGGAGGCTCTGGGGCCAACGTCCTGACTTTC
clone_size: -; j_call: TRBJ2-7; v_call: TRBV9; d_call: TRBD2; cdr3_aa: CASSPGGAGGTYEQYF; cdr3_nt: TGTGCCAGCAGCCCGGGCGGGGCGGGAGGGACCTACGAGCAGTACTTC
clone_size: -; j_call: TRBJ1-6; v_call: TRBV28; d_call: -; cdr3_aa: CASKEAGKNSPLHF; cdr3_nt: TGTGCCAGCAAAGAGGCAGGGAAAAATTCACCCCTCCACTTT
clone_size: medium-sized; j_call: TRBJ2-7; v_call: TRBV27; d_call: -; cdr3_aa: CASSSRSGLDEQYF; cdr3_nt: TGTGCCAGCAGTTCGCGAAGCGGCCTCGACGAGCAGTACTTC
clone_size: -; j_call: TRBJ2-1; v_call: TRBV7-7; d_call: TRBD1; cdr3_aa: CASSLGQGAYNEQFF; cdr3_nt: TGTGCTAGCAGCCTGGGACAGGGGGCCTACAATGAGCAGTTCTTC
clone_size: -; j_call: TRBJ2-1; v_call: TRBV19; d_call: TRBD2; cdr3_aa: CASSIPPGLALNEQFF; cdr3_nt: TGTGCCAGTAGTATCCCACCGGGACTAGCTCTCAATGAGCAGTTCTTC
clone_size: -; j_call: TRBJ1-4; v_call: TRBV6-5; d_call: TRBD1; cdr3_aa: CASSINRGANEKLFF; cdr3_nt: TGTGCCAGCAGCATAAACAGGGGAGCTAATGAAAAACTGTTTTTT
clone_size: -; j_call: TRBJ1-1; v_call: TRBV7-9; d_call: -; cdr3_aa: CASSLVSMNTEAFF; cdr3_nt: TGTGCCAGCAGCTTAGTTTCTATGAACACTGAAGCTTTCTTT
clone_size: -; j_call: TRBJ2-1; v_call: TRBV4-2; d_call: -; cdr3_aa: CASSQWRGGESSYNEQFF; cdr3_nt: TGTGCCAGCAGCCAATGGAGGGGTGGAGAGAGCTCCTACAATGAGCAGTTCTTC
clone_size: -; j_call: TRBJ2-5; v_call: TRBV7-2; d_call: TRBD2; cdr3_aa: CASSSGGAGGETQYF; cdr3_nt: TGTGCCAGCAGCTCCGGGGGAGCGGGAGGAGAGACCCAGTACTTC
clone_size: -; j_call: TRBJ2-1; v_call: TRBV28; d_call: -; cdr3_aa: CASSAGDSSYNEQFF; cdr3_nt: TGTGCCAGCAGTGCCGGGGATAGCTCCTACAATGAGCAGTTCTTC
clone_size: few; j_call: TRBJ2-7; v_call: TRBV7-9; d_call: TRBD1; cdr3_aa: CASTTTGEKHEQYF; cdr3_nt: TGTGCCAGCACTACCACAGGGGAGAAGCACGAGCAGTACTTC
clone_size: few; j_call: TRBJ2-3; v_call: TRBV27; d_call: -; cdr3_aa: CASSLSHAGTDTQYF; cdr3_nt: TGTGCCAGCAGTTTATCACACGCAGGCACAGATACGCAGTATTTT
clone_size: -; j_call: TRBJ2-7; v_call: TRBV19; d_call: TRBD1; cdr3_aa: CASSTRGQGAVEQYF; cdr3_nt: TGTGCCAGTAGTACTCGGGGACAGGGGGCGGTCGAGCAGTACTTC
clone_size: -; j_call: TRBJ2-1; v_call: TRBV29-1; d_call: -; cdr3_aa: CSAYEAGDEQFF; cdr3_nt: TGCAGCGCCTATGAAGCAGGGGATGAGCAGTTCTTC
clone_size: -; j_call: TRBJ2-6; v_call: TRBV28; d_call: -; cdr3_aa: CASSLWRDRGSSGANVLTF; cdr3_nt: TGTGCCAGCAGTTTATGGAGAGACCGGGGTTCCTCTGGGGCCAACGTCCTGACTTTC
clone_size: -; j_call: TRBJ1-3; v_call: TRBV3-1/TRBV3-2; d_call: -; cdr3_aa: CASSLRGLSGNTIYF; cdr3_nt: TGTGCCAGCAGCCTTCGGGGGTTGTCTGGAAACACCATATATTTT
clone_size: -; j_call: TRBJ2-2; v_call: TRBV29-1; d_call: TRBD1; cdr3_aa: CSGGDRGLTGELFF; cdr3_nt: TGCAGCGGGGGGGACAGGGGTCTCACCGGGGAGCTGTTTTTT
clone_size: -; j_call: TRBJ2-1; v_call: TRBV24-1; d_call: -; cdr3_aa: CATSDYPPGYNEQFF; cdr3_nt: TGTGCCACCAGTGATTACCCACCGGGGTACAATGAGCAGTTCTTC